This TCR beta chain comes out of a study of blood T cells in healthy people across ages. Overall study: Template switching retrieved approximately one barcoded beta molecule for each two T cells.

Together with a sample-barcoded 5' primer, a J-beta primer mix was included in a second PCR lasting 7 to 11 cycles. Each cDNA molecule was tagged by a template-switch adaptor with 12 random nucleotides. TCRdb passed the 5' RACE reads through MiXCR, listing each CDR3 protein once. Of around 800,000 distinct CDR3 sequences in the sample, around 62% are singletons; the top ten hold about 27%. Regarding this clonotype: Its antigen is still unknown.

Findings and caveats of the study: Age showed a roughly linear inverse relationship with TCR beta diversity per million T cells.

The TCR was taken from a man younger than 40 in good health. The sample comprised blood.

For the CDR3, the DNA is TGCGCCAGCAGCCCCGGGGCGGAATCCTACGAGCAGTACTTC. It codes for CASSPGAESYEQYF. The chain employs TRBV4-1 and TRBJ2-7, with D perhaps matching TRBD1 or TRBD2 (5 bases each). From germline, CDR1 is MGHRA and CDR2 YSYEKL. The CDR3 covers 14 residues. Trimming pared 4 bases from V and 1 base from J, leaving 11 bases between.